This entry lists 18 T cell receptor beta chains sequenced from one sample in a study of identical twins. TCRdb reprocessed the 5' RACE reads via MiXCR and lists one record per CDR3 protein. This table holds around 490,000 distinct CDR3 sequences, approximately 20% found once. This sample also belongs to another study, concerning yellow fever vaccine responses in identical twins.

Sequenced: CD4+ T cells sorted from blood. Receptors originate from a young woman in good health.

This clonotype was counted a few times. V gene TRBV5-1 combines with J gene TRBJ2-5; possible D gene TRBD1, 5 bases. The germline V and J ends were trimmed by 5 bases and 2 bases, with 16 bases remaining between them. The CDR3 extends over 15 amino acids. Germline values: CDR1 SGHRS, CDR2 YFSETQ. The CDR3 DNA follows: TGCGCCAGCAGGCAGAACACAGGCCTGCAAGAGACCCAGTACTTC. As protein: CASRQNTGLQETQYF. The variable domain in full, with the rest retrieved from reference TRBV5-1 and TRBJ2-5, is KAGVTQTPRYLIKTRGQQVTLSCSPISGHRSVSWYQQTPGQGLQFLFEYFSETQRNKGNFPGRFSGRQFSNSRSEMNVSTLELGDSALYLCASRQNTGLQETQYFGPGTRLLVL.

The gene calls are TRBV12-3 or TRBV12-4 and TRBJ2-6, with D perhaps TRBD1 or TRBD2 (7 bases each). This CDR3 has 17 residues. V was clipped by 3 bases and J by 3 bases, with 15 bases between them. The CDR3 nucleotides are TGTGCCAGCAGTTTGGGGGGAGGGGGCGGTGGGGCCAACGTCCTGACTTTC. This gives the protein CASSLGGGGGGANVLTF.

This clonotype was counted a few times. The chain uses TRBV15 and TRBJ2-1; 9 bases line up with TRBD2. This CDR3 is built from 15 residues. With V trimmed by 0 bases and J by 7 bases, 4 bases remained unmatched. The germline V gene encodes CDR1 LNHNV and CDR2 YYDKDF (reference sequence). The CDR3 is CATSRDSGSQNEQFF. The CDR3 DNA follows: TGTGCCACCAGCAGAGATAGCGGGAGCCAGAATGAGCAGTTCTTC.

CDR3 coding DNA: TGTGCCAGCAGCTTCCTAGGACTCAACTACGAGCAGTACTTC. Amino acids: CASSFLGLNYEQYF. V is TRBV5-5 and J is TRBJ2-7; TRBD2 is a possible D gene (5 bases). CDR3 length equals 14 residues. Trimming shortened V by 2 bases and J by 3 bases, and 12 bases separated the two germline ends. The V gene's germline CDR1 is SGHKS and CDR2 YYEKEE (reference sequence).

This clonotype was found a few times. This chain uses TRBV7-9 with TRBJ1-2, with D possibly matching TRBD1 (6 bases). Germline values: CDR1 SEHNR, CDR2 FQNEAQ (reference sequence). This CDR3 comprises 12 residues. The ends were cut back, 5 bases at V and 7 bases at J, with 11 bases in the middle. CDR3 loop: CASSQGGIGYTF. DNA of the CDR3: TGTGCCAGCAGCCAAGGGGGTATTGGCTACACCTTC.

V is TRBV6-1 and J is TRBJ1-4; 9 bases match TRBD1. The CDR3 extends over 14 amino acids. Germline trimming cut 6 bases from V and 7 bases from J; bases unmatched to any gene: 6. Germline CDR1 MNHNS, CDR2 SASEGT. CDR3 in amino acids: CASRTGTGSEKLFF. The CDR3 DNA reads as TGTGCCAGCAGGACCGGGACAGGGAGTGAAAAACTGTTTTTT.

This clonotype was recorded a few times. V usage is TRBV12-3 or TRBV12-4 and J usage is TRBJ1-1, with 7 positions matching TRBD1. After removal of 6 bases from V and 5 bases from J, the junction contained 9 bases not matched to a gene. The CDR3 spans 14 residues. CDR3 sequence reads: CASRPTGWGTEAFF. The CDR3 DNA reads TGTGCCAGCAGACCGACAGGGTGGGGTACTGAAGCTTTCTTT.

The chain links TRBV15 to TRBJ2-1; TRBD2 matches 7 bases. The CDR3 runs 15 residues. V lost 0 bases to trimming and J lost 3 bases; unmatched junction nucleotides: 2. In germline, CDR1 is LNHNV, CDR2 YYDKDF (reference sequence). The CDR3 reads CATSRDRTSYNEQFF. In nucleotides, the CDR3 is TGTGCCACCAGCAGAGATAGGACTAGCTACAATGAGCAGTTCTTC.

At least ten counts were recorded for this clonotype. The rearrangement links TRBV12-3 or TRBV12-4 to TRBJ2-1; D is possibly TRBD1 (5 bases). V lost 5 bases and J 7 bases, leaving 12 bases between the germline ends. The CDR3 runs 13 residues. The CDR3 reads CASSQNRWNEQFF. The DNA of the CDR3 is TGTGCCAGCAGTCAGAACAGGTGGAATGAGCAGTTCTTC.

This clonotype showed up just a few times. The V gene is TRBV20-1, the J gene TRBJ2-3; TRBD2 is a possible D gene (6 bases). Deletions cut 1 base from V and 5 bases from J, with 13 bases between. CDR3 length: 14 amino acids. Germline V gives CDR1 DFQATT, CDR2 SNEGSKA (reference sequence). The CDR3 sequence: CSARGGGAKDTQYF. CDR3 DNA: TGCAGTGCTAGAGGGGGCGGGGCTAAAGATACGCAGTATTTT.

This rearrangement joins TRBV3-1 to TRBJ1-1; D may be TRBD1 (6 bases). The V end lost 0 bases, the J end lost 1 base, and 12 bases lay between the germline ends. Germline lookup yields CDR1 LGHDT and CDR2 YNNKEL (reference sequence). The CDR3 extends over 16 amino acids. Here the CDR3 DNA reads TGTGCCAGCAGCCAAGATCGGCTGACAGGGAACACTGAAGCTTTCTTT. Its protein is CASSQDRLTGNTEAFF.

This clonotype came up a few times. J is TRBJ2-2 and V is TRBV12-3 or TRBV12-4, with D possibly matching TRBD2 (6 bases). This CDR3 has 14 residues. V was clipped by 7 bases and J by 0 bases, with 9 bases between them. This CDR3 reads CASIPSANTGELFF. DNA for the CDR3: TGTGCCAGCATCCCTAGCGCGAACACCGGGGAGCTGTTTTTT.

This chain joins TRBV3-1 and TRBJ2-5, with 8 bases matching TRBD2. This CDR3 spans 17 amino acids. Unmatched junction bases numbered 12, after V lost 1 base and J lost 5 bases. Germline CDR1 and CDR2: LGHDT and YNNKEL (reference sequence). The CDR3 reads CASSQGGIAGPRETQYF. The CDR3 DNA sequence: TGTGCCAGCAGCCAAGGAGGGATAGCGGGACCTAGGGAGACCCAGTACTTC.

The chain couples TRBV2 to TRBJ1-1; D is uncertain. The CDR3 loop spans 15 amino acids. Germline V lookup: CDR1 SNHLY, CDR2 FYNNEI. Trimming removed 6 bases at V and 0 bases at J, with 14 bases between. The CDR3 is CASSGDLGMNTEAFF. CDR3 DNA sequence: TGTGCCAGCAGCGGGGATTTAGGGATGAACACTGAAGCTTTCTTT.

The V call is TRBV3-1, the J call TRBJ2-2; 10 nucleotides agree with TRBD2. There are 14 residues in the CDR3. J was trimmed by 13 bases and V by 4 bases; bases with no gene match: 9. Per germline, CDR1 LGHDT and CDR2 YNNKEL (reference sequence). CDR3 DNA: TGTGCCAGCAGCCCGGGACTAGCGAGCTCAGGGCTGTTTTTT. Amino acid sequence: CASSPGLASSGLFF.

This chain connects TRBV10-3 to TRBJ2-5; either TRBD1 or TRBD2 may supply D (5 bases each). Germline loops: CDR1 ENHRY, CDR2 SYGVKD. This CDR3 is built from 15 residues. Trimming took 10 bases from V and 0 from J, leaving 18 bases between them. CDR3 DNA sequence: TGTGCCACCGGGGCCCAGGGAGACTACCAAGAGACCCAGTACTTC. This translates into CATGAQGDYQETQYF.

J is TRBJ2-7 and V is TRBV18, with 7 bases fitting TRBD2. This CDR3 comprises 14 residues. J lost 6 bases, V lost 2 bases, and 7 bases had no gene match. Germline CDR1 and CDR2: KGHSH and LQKENI. CDR3 DNA: TGTGCCAGCTCACCAGTAAGCGGGGTCGTCGAGCAGTACGTC. This sequence encodes CASSPVSGVVEQYV.

The chain employs TRBV15 and TRBJ1-5; 7 nucleotides align to TRBD1. This CDR3 comprises 15 residues. The V gene's germline CDR1 is LNHNV and CDR2 YYDKDF (reference sequence). Trimming cost V 2 bases and J 3 bases; bases outside gene matches: 4. CDR3: CATSRSTGLNQPQHF. CDR3 in DNA: TGTGCCACCAGCAGATCGACAGGGCTCAATCAGCCCCAGCATTTT.